Detailed here is one TCR beta chain. The antigen is undetermined. The authors obtained around 2 micrograms of genomic DNA from cryopreserved PBMCs for TCR beta libraries. V lost 3 bases to trimming and J lost 2 bases, with 19 bases between them. Looked up from germline, CDR1 is MGHRA and CDR2 is YSYEKL. This CDR3 spans 17 amino acids. The data were obtained in a study of cytotoxic CD8 clonotypes in ibrutinib-treated CLL. General study points: Patients showed higher baseline clonality than age-matched healthy donors, and it tracked circulating CD8+ T-cell counts.

With sequencing, the targeted depth ranged from 1 in 200,000 to 1 in 1 million T cells. Assay: immunoSEQ multiplex PCR; the TCRdb copy retains only in-frame clones and omits some. The profile covers around 60,000 clones, with approximately 57% appearing a single time and 14% to 15% taken by the ten largest. The input for sequencing was PBMCs, taken after 12 months of ibrutinib treatment. This sequence originates from a human donor with chronic lymphocytic leukemia. This chain uses TRBV4-1 with TRBJ2-5; no reliable D call. This CDR3 reads CASSQGLGIVTQETQYF. In nucleotides, the CDR3 is TGCGCCAGCAGCCAGGGCCTGGGAATAGTGACGCAAGAGACCCAGTACTTC.